Below, 27 T cell receptor beta chains from the same sample are listed, as sequenced in a study of blood T cell repertoires in COVID-19. Only in-frame clones appear in the TCRdb table, and some are missing; sequencing was by immunoSEQ multiplex PCR. The sample holds some 160,000 clones, about 77% seen once. Sequencing was done on a sample of peripheral blood. The receptors were sampled from an elderly woman with acute or convalescent COVID-19.

The V and J genes are TRBV28 and TRBJ2-1, with TRBD2 identical over 9 bases. V lost 6 bases to trimming and J lost 3 bases; unmatched junction nucleotides: 6. CDR3 length equals 15 residues. The germline V gene encodes CDR1 MDHEN and CDR2 SYDVKM. The CDR3, as DNA: TGTGCCAGCAGCTCCCCAGCGGGAGGCTACAATGAGCAGTTCTTC. Its translation: CASSSPAGGYNEQFF.

The chain links TRBV4-1 to TRBJ1-4; D call uncertain. The V end lost 0 bases, the J end lost 0 bases, and 17 bases lay between the germline ends. The CDR3 runs to 19 residues. The V gene's germline CDR1 is MGHRA and CDR2 YSYEKL. CDR3 protein: CASSQDGAADRATNEKLFF. The DNA of the CDR3 is TGCGCCAGCAGCCAAGATGGTGCGGCAGATAGAGCAACTAATGAAAAACTGTTTTTT.

This chain links TRBV11-3 with TRBJ1-2; D unresolved. Germline lookup yields CDR1 SGHNT and CDR2 YENEEA. With 0 bases removed from V and 8 bases from J, the gap between germline ends came to 13 bases. This CDR3 is 14 amino acids long. This chain's CDR3 is CASSLDSLGRGYTF. CDR3 sequence (DNA): TGTGCCAGCAGCTTAGATAGCCTAGGCCGGGGCTACACCTTC.

V usage is TRBV10-2 and J usage is TRBJ2-3; 14 nucleotides match TRBD2. The V gene's germline CDR1 is WSHSY and CDR2 SAAADI. The CDR3 totals 18 residues. The V segment lost 6 bases and the J segment 2 bases; nucleotides outside the gene matches: 10. CDR3 loop: CASSSGTSGSGATDTQYF. The CDR3 nucleotides are TGCGCCAGCAGCTCCGGGACTAGCGGGAGTGGGGCCACAGATACGCAGTATTTT.

The sample holds one count of this clone. The chain uses TRBV7-9 and TRBJ2-2; D might be TRBD1 (6 bases). CDR3 length: 15 residues. V gave up 0 bases and J gave up 5 bases, with 10 bases separating them. CDR1 is SEHNR, CDR2 FQNEAQ, per germline (reference sequence). CDR3 nucleotide sequence: TGTGCCAGCAGCTTAGCACGAGGGGGAACCGGGGAGCTGTTTTTT. Its protein product is CASSLARGGTGELFF. Supplemented by reference TRBV7-9 and TRBJ2-2, the full variable domain reads DTGVSQNPRHKITKRGQNVTFRCDPISEHNRLYWYRQTLGQGPEFLTYFQNEAQLEKSRLLSDRFSAERPKGSFSTLEIQRTEQGDSAMYLCASSLARGGTGELFFGEGSRLTVL.

The chain has TRBV2 and TRBJ2-1; 8 bases are a match to TRBD2. V trimming: 6 bases; J trimming: 5 bases; junction bases outside the gene matches: 6. Looked up from germline, CDR1 is SNHLY and CDR2 is FYNNEI. The CDR3 length is 14 residues. The CDR3 reads CASSRGGLNNEQFF. In DNA form, the CDR3 reads TGTGCCAGCAGCCGGGGGGGGCTAAACAATGAGCAGTTCTTC.

This clone was recorded only once. The chain combines TRBV29-1 with TRBJ1-1; 7 nucleotides match TRBD1. V gave up 4 bases and J gave up 11 bases; unmatched junction bases: 7. CDR3 length equals 11 residues. CDR1 SQVTM and CDR2 ANQGSEA come from the germline V gene. The CDR3 loop is CSVAIDRDAFF. The DNA of the CDR3 is TGCAGCGTTGCCATTGACAGGGACGCTTTCTTT. Variable domain in full (rest from reference TRBV29-1 and TRBJ1-1): SAVISQKPSRDICQRGTSLTIQCQVDSQVTMMFWYRQQPGQSLTLIATANQGSEATYESGFVIDKFPISRPNLTFSTLTVSNMSPEDSSIYLCSVAIDRDAFFGQGTRLTVV.

The rearrangement links TRBV30 to TRBJ1-1, with D maybe TRBD1 (5 bases). V lost 3 bases, J lost 0 bases, and 8 bases lay in between. The germline CDR1 and CDR2 sequences are GTSNPN and SVGIG (reference sequence). The CDR3 is 13 amino acids. The CDR3 DNA reads TGTGCCTGGAGAGGACAAATGAACACTGAAGCTTTCTTT. Protein sequence: CAWRGQMNTEAFF.

V is TRBV5-6 and J is TRBJ1-1, with 7 bases identical to TRBD1. V shed 4 bases and J 6 bases; nucleotides not matched to a gene: 9. This CDR3 has 14 amino acids. Germline loops: CDR1 SGHDT, CDR2 YYEEEE. CDR3 loop: CASSKGGSPPEAFF. CDR3 sequence (DNA): TGTGCCAGCAGCAAAGGGGGCTCCCCCCCTGAAGCTTTCTTT.

This clone was found a few times. The genes are TRBV18 and TRBJ1-1; D might be TRBD1 (5 bases). The CDR3 loop spans 16 amino acids. V was cut by 3 bases and J by 0 bases, with 14 bases left in between. Looked up from germline, CDR1 is KGHSH and CDR2 is LQKENI. The CDR3 is CASSPRQTVMNTEAFF. The CDR3 DNA reads as TGTGCCAGCTCACCCCGCCAGACAGTTATGAACACTGAAGCTTTCTTT.

DNA for the CDR3: TGCGCCAGCAGACAGATTACTAGCGGGAGATCCTACGAGCAGTACTTC. It yields the protein CASRQITSGRSYEQYF. The rearrangement joins TRBV23-1 to TRBJ2-7; 11 bases agree with TRBD2. TRBV23-1 belongs to the ORF category, with a function that is uncertain. The J segment lost 1 base and the V segment lost 6 bases, leaving 8 bases of the junction unmatched. This CDR3 comprises 16 residues.

The J gene is TRBJ1-2, the V gene TRBV12-3 or TRBV12-4; maybe TRBD1 (5 bases). V gave up 10 bases and J gave up 4 bases, with 16 bases separating them. The length of the CDR3 is 13 residues. CDR3 nucleotide sequence: TGTGCCACCTCTGGGGGACTTGGCTATGGCTACACCTTC. It encodes CATSGGLGYGYTF.

The V gene is TRBV21-1, the J gene TRBJ1-6; whether TRBD1, the table's D call, matches the DNA was not checked. TRBV21-1 represents a pseudogene. This CDR3 region has 16 residues. The DNA of the CDR3 is TGTGCCAGCAGCAATTCAGGGGTTTCTCGAGATTCACCCCTCCACTTT. It is translated as CASSNSGVSRDSPLHF.

The rearrangement uses TRBV3-1 (or the pseudogene TRBV3-2) and TRBJ2-3, with 8 nucleotides matching TRBD2. The CDR3 is made up of 16 amino acids. Germline lookup yields CDR1 LGHDT and CDR2 YNNKEL (reference sequence). J gave up 4 bases and V 0 bases, and 6 bases lay outside the gene matches. The CDR3 protein is CASSQDPGGKADTQYF. As DNA, the CDR3 is TGTGCCAGCAGCCAAGATCCGGGGGGGAAGGCAGATACGCAGTATTTT.

The J gene is TRBJ1-5, the V gene TRBV19; 7 nucleotides agree with TRBD1. The V segment lost 6 bases and the J segment 5 bases; nucleotides outside the gene matches: 10. This CDR3 spans 15 amino acids. Looked up from germline, CDR1 is LNHDA and CDR2 is SQIVND (reference sequence). Here the CDR3 DNA reads TGTGCCAGTAGACCCGACAGGGCTCTCGATCAGCCCCAGCATTTT. Protein: CASRPDRALDQPQHF.

CDR3 coding DNA: TGTGCCAGCAGTTTCCAGGGTGGAAACGAGCAGTACTTC. This sequence encodes CASSFQGGNEQYF. The rearrangement joins TRBV27 to TRBJ2-7; tentatively, D is TRBD1 (5 bases). Germline V gives CDR1 MNHEY, CDR2 SMNVEV (reference sequence). Trimming took off 3 bases at V and 5 bases at J, with 11 bases between the two ends. CDR3 size: 13 residues.

The rearrangement uses TRBV5-5 and TRBJ1-5, with TRBD1 matching 10 bases. The CDR3 consists of 16 residues. V trimming: 4 bases; J trimming: 6 bases; junction bases outside the gene matches: 10. Germline CDR1 is SGHKS and CDR2 is YYEKEE (reference sequence). This CDR3 reads CASSVRQGAWGQPQHF. The DNA for the CDR3 is TGTGCCAGCAGCGTACGACAGGGGGCCTGGGGTCAGCCCCAGCATTTT.

The chain is built from TRBV5-1 and TRBJ2-5, with TRBD1 identical over 10 bases. V gave up 2 bases and J gave up 5 bases; unmatched junction bases: 6. From germline, CDR1 is SGHRS and CDR2 YFSETQ. The CDR3 runs to 15 residues. The CDR3 bases are TGCGCCAGCAGCTTACAGACAGGGGGCAGGGAGACCCAGTACTTC. This translates into CASSLQTGGRETQYF. Together with reference TRBV5-1 and TRBJ2-5, the CDR3 gives the full variable domain: KAGVTQTPRYLIKTRGQQVTLSCSPISGHRSVSWYQQTPGQGLQFLFEYFSETQRNKGNFPGRFSGRQFSNSRSEMNVSTLELGDSALYLCASSLQTGGRETQYFGPGTRLLVL.

This clone was counted once. V usage is TRBV12-3 or TRBV12-4 and J usage is TRBJ1-5; a possible D gene is TRBD1 (6 bases). V was cut by 6 bases and J by 1 base, with 7 bases left in between. CDR3 length: 13 residues. DNA of the CDR3: TGTGCCAGCAGAAGGGGGAGCAATCAGCCCCAGCATTTT. It codes for CASRRGSNQPQHF.

This clone was picked up a small number of times. The chain employs TRBV28 and TRBJ2-1, with 7 positions matching TRBD2. The germline gives CDR1 MDHEN, CDR2 SYDVKM. The J segment lost 7 bases and the V segment lost 2 bases, leaving 8 bases of the junction unmatched. The CDR3 is 15 residues long. In nucleotides, the CDR3 is TGTGCCAGCAGTTTAGCGGCGGGAGTTCAGAATGAGCAGTTCTTC. Translated, it gives CASSLAAGVQNEQFF.

The rearrangement links TRBV6-5 to TRBJ2-2, with 11 bases that match TRBD2. The CDR3 sequence is 16 residues long. Germline lookup yields CDR1 MNHEY and CDR2 SVGAGI. Germline trimming cut 6 bases from V and 7 bases from J; bases unmatched to any gene: 10. CDR3 protein: CASSYARLAGNGELFF. The CDR3 DNA reads TGTGCCAGCAGCTACGCCCGACTAGCGGGAAACGGGGAGCTGTTTTTT.

This clone was seen a few times. This chain joins TRBV11-2 and TRBJ1-5, with a tentative D call TRBD1 (5 bases). Germline-derived CDR1 and CDR2 are SGHAT and FQNNGV. Trimming removed 2 bases at V and 0 bases at J, with 17 bases between. CDR3 length: 18 amino acids. CDR3: CASSLTSGIGLSNQPQHF. CDR3 nucleotides: TGTGCCAGCAGCTTAACCTCAGGGATTGGTCTTAGCAATCAGCCCCAGCATTTT.

The chain carries TRBV4-1 and TRBJ1-6, with D possibly being TRBD1 (6 bases). V was cut by 1 base and J by 10 bases, with 17 bases left in between. The germline gives CDR1 MGHRA, CDR2 YSYEKL. This CDR3 region has 16 residues. CDR3: CASSQGIIGGGSPLHF. CDR3 in DNA: TGCGCCAGCAGCCAAGGAATAATTGGGGGCGGGTCACCCCTCCACTTT.

The chain uses TRBV19 and TRBJ2-7, with 7 nucleotides matching TRBD1. CDR3 length: 14 amino acids. The germline V gene has CDR1 LNHDA and CDR2 SQIVND (reference sequence). With V trimmed by 3 bases and J by 3 bases, 5 bases remained unmatched. The CDR3 nucleotides are TGTGCCAGTAGTATTTCGGGACAGCTCTACGAGCAGTACTTC. Protein product: CASSISGQLYEQYF. The variable domain in full, completed from reference TRBV19 and TRBJ2-7, reads DGGITQSPKYLFRKEGQNVTLSCEQNLNHDAMYWYRQDPGQGLRLIYYSQIVNDFQKGDIAEGYSVSREKKESFPLTVTSAQKNPTAFYLCASSISGQLYEQYFGPGTRLTVT.

The chain carries TRBV29-1 and TRBJ2-7; D may be TRBD2 (6 bases). The germline V gene encodes CDR1 SQVTM and CDR2 ANQGSEA. Trimming pared 2 bases from V and 0 bases from J, leaving 11 bases between. The CDR3 extends over 14 amino acids. In DNA, the CDR3 is TGCAGCGTTGAACGGGAGTTCCCCTCCTACGAGCAGTACTTC. Its protein product is CSVEREFPSYEQYF.

J is TRBJ2-3 and V is TRBV6-5; no definite D call. Germline V gene lookup returns CDR1 MNHEY and CDR2 SVGAGI. This CDR3 has 12 amino acids. Trimming removed 5 bases at V and 2 bases at J, with 5 bases between. CDR3 protein: CASSLYTDTQYF. CDR3 coding DNA: TGTGCCAGCAGTCTTTACACAGATACGCAGTATTTT.

The CDR3 nucleotides are TGTGCCACCAGCAGAGGTCGACCGGGTGCGAATGAAAAACTGTTTTTT. Its protein is CATSRGRPGANEKLFF. This chain links TRBV15 with TRBJ1-4; D not certain. Germline lookup yields CDR1 LNHNV and CDR2 YYDKDF (reference sequence). Trimming removed 1 base at V and 5 bases at J, with 14 bases between. The CDR3 runs to 16 residues. The full variable domain, completed using reference TRBV15 and TRBJ1-4, is DAMVIQNPRYQVTQFGKPVTLSCSQTLNHNVMYWYQQKSSQAPKLLFHYYDKDFNNEADTPDNFQSRRPNTSFCFLDIRSPGLGDTAMYLCATSRGRPGANEKLFFGSGTQLSVL.